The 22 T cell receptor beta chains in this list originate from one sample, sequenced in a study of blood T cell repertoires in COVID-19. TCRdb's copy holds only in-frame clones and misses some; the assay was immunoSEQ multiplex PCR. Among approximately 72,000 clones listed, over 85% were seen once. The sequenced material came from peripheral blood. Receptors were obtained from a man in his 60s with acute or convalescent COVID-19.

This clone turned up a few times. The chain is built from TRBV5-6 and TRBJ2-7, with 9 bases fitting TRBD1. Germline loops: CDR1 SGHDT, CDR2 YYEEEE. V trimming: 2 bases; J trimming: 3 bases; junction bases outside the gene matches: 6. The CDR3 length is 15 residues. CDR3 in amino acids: CASSLTGTGSYEQYF. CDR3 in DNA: TGTGCCAGCAGCTTAACCGGGACAGGGAGCTACGAGCAGTACTTC.

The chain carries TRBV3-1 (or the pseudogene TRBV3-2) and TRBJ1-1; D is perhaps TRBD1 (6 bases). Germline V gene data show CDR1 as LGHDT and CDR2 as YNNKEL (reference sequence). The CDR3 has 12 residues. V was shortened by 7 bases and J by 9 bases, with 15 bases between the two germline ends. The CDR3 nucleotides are TGTGCCAGCACTTATTTGGGGGGGCAAGCTTTCTTT. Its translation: CASTYLGGQAFF.

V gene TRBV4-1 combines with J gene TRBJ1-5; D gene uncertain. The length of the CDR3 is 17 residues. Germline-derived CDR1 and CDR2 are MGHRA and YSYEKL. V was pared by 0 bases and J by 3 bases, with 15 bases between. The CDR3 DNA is TGCGCCAGCAGCCAAGACCCCGTAGGAGGGCTCAATCAGCCCCAGCATTTT. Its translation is CASSQDPVGGLNQPQHF.

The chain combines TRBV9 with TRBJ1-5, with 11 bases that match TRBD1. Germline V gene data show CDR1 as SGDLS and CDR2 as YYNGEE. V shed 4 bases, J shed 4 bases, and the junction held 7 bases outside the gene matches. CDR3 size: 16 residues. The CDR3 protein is CASSPRDRGRNQPQHF. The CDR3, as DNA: TGTGCCAGCAGCCCTCGGGACAGGGGGAGGAATCAGCCCCAGCATTTT.

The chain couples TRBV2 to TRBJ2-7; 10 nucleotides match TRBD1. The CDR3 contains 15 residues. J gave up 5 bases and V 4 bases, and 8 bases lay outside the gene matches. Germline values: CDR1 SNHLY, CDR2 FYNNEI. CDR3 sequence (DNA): TGTGCCAGCAGTGTTGACAGGGGGCGATTGGACGAGCAGTACTTC. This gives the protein CASSVDRGRLDEQYF.

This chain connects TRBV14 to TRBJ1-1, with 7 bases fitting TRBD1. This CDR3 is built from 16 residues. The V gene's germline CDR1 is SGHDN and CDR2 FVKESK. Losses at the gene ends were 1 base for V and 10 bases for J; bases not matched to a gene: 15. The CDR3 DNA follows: TGTGCCAGCAGCCAAGGGGTCTCAGAACAGGGGAAGCGAGCTTTCTTT. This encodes CASSQGVSEQGKRAFF.

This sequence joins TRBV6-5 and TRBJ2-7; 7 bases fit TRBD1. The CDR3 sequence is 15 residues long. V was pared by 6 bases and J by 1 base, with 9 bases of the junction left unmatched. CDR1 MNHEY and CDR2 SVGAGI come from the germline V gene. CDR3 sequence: CASSQTGLVSYEQYF. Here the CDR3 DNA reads TGTGCCAGCAGCCAGACAGGGCTCGTTTCCTACGAGCAGTACTTC.

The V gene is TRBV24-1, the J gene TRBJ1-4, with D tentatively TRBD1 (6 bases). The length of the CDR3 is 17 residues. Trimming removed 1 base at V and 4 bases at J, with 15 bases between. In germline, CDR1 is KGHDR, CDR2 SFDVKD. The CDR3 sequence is CATSDFGGDRFNEKLFF. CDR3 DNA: TGTGCCACCAGTGATTTCGGCGGAGACAGGTTTAATGAAAAACTGTTTTTT.

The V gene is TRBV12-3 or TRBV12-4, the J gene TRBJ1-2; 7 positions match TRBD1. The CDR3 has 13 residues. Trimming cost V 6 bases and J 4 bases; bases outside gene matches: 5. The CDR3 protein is CASSRGTAYGYTF. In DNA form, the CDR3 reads TGTGCCAGCAGCCGAGGGACAGCCTATGGCTACACCTTC.

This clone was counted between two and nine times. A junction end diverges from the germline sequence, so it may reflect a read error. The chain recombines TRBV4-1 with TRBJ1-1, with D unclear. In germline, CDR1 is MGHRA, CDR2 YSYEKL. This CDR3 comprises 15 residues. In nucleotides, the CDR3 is TGCGCCAGCAGTCAAGCGCGGGGTATTAACACTGAAGCTTTCTTT. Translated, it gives CASSQARGINTEAFF.

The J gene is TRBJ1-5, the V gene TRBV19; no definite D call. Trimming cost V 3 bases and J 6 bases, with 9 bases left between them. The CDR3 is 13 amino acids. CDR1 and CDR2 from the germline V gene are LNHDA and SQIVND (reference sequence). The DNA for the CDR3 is TGTGCCAGTAGTATTAATTTCTTTCAGCCCCAGCATTTT. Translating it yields CASSINFFQPQHF.

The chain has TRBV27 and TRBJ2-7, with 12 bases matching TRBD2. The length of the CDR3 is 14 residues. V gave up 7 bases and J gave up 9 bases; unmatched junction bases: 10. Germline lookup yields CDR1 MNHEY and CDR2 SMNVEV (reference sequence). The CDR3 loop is CASTASGGALRQYF. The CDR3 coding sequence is TGTGCCAGCACCGCTAGCGGGGGGGCACTGAGGCAGTACTTC.

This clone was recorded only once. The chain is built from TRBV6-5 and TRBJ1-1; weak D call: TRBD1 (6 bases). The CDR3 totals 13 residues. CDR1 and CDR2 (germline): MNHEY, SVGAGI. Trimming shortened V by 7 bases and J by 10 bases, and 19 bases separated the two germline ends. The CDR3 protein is CASIRATPDRAFF. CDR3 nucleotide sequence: TGTGCCAGCATAAGGGCAACGCCGGACAGAGCTTTCTTT.

The DNA for the CDR3 is TGTGCCAGCAGTGAGAGGTCACGCAACTTGAAGGTGCAGTTCTTC. This encodes CASSERSRNLKVQFF. The rearrangement uses TRBV6-1 and TRBJ2-1; D remains unclear. CDR1 and CDR2 from the germline V gene are MNHNS and SASEGT. This CDR3 has 15 residues. V was shortened by 3 bases and J by 12 bases, with 21 bases between the two germline ends.

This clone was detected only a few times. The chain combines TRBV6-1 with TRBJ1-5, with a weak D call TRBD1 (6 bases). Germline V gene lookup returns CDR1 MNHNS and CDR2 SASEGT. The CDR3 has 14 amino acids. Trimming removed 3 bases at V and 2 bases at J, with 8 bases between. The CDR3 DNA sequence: TGTGCCAGCAGTGACAACAGGGGCAATCAGCCCCAGCATTTT. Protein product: CASSDNRGNQPQHF.

Here the CDR3 reads CASGENTEAFF. CDR3 nucleotide sequence: TGTGCCTCAGGGGAGAACACTGAAGCTTTCTTT. The chain recombines TRBV18 with TRBJ1-1; possible D gene TRBD1, 6 bases. The CDR3 totals 11 residues. V was trimmed by 11 bases and J by 1 base, leaving 8 bases between them. CDR1 is KGHSH and CDR2 is LQKENI in the germline V gene.

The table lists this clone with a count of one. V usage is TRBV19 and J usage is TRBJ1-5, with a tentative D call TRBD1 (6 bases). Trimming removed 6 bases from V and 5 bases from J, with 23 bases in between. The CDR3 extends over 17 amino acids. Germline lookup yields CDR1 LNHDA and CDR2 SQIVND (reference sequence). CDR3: CASSPEGGGAWDQPQHF. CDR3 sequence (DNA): TGTGCCAGTAGCCCCGAGGGCGGGGGGGCCTGGGATCAGCCCCAGCATTTT.

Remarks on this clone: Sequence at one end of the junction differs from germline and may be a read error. CDR3 loop: CSVEGGQANF. CDR3 sequence (DNA): TGCAGCGTTGAGGGTGGACAGGCGAACTTC. This chain joins TRBV29-1 and TRBJ1-2; 7 bases line up with TRBD1. CDR1 is SQVTM, CDR2 ANQGSEA, per germline. The CDR3 spans 10 residues.

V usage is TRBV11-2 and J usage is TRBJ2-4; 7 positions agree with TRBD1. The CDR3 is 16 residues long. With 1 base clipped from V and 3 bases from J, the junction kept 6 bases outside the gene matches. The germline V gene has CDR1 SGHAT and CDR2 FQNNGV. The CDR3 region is CASSLVAGGVKNIQYF. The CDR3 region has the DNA TGTGCCAGCAGCTTAGTAGCAGGGGGAGTCAAAAACATTCAGTACTTC.

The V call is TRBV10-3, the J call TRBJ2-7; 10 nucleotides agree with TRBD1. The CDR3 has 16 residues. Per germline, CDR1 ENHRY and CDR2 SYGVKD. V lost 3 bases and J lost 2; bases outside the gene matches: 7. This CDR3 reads CAISDSGTGVPYEQYF. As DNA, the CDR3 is TGTGCCATCAGTGATTCCGGGACAGGGGTTCCCTACGAGCAGTACTTC.

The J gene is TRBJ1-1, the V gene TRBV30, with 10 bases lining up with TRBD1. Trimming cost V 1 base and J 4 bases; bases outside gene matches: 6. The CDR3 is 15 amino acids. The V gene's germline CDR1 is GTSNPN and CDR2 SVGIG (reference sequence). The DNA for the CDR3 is TGTGCCTGGAGTGATCGGGACAGGGGATTCACTGAAGCTTTCTTT. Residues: CAWSDRDRGFTEAFF.

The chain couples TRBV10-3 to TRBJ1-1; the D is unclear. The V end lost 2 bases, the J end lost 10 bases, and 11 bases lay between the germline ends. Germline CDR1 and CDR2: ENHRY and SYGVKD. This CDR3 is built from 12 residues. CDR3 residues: CAISEGSGGAFF. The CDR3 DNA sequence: TGTGCCATCAGTGAGGGGTCCGGAGGAGCTTTCTTT.